This T cell receptor (beta chain) was observed in a study of cytomegalovirus exposure and HLA in healthy donors. Overall study: Membership in the Caucasian-associated ancestry cluster was found for 81% of approximately 430 genotyped donors. Regarding the study as a whole: Presence/absence analyses assumed roughly uniform sequencing depth across donors. There was a cluster of highly shared sequence variants that was likely a sequencing artifact. In vitro data verified a few CMV-associated chains as specific for CMV antigens.

Trimming took 4 bases from V and 3 from J, leaving 9 bases between them. Germline V gene lookup returns CDR1 SGHDN and CDR2 FVKESK. CDR3 length equals 14 residues. Primers for the PCR totalled 60 Vbeta and 13 Jbeta. This table comes from immunoSEQ multiplex PCR, and its TCRdb copy is limited to in-frame clones, with some not included. The sample lists about 150,000 clones, 75% to 85% seen once, with around 7.8% in the top ten. With regard to this clone: The antigen remains undetermined.

This receptor was identified in a woman in her forties or fifties in good health and CMV-seropositive. The chain has TRBV14 and TRBJ2-2; D not certain. The sample taken for sequencing was PBMCs. The CDR3 is CASSLLQYTGELFF. DNA for the CDR3: TGTGCCAGCAGCCTCCTACAGTACACCGGGGAGCTGTTTTTT.